Following are 7 T cell receptor beta chains from one sample sequenced in a study of long-term antiretroviral therapy in people with HIV. At the survey level, the v3.0 immunoSEQ assay was run. Generated by immunoSEQ multiplex PCR, the TCRdb table keeps only in-frame clones and is missing some. The table records about 17,000 clones, about 81% of them present only once. The sample here was unsorted PBMCs, taken 0.3 years after starting antiretroviral therapy. The receptors come from a man aged 18 to 30 with HIV.

The V and J genes are TRBV4-2 and TRBJ2-3; D is undetermined. Germline loops: CDR1 LGHNA, CDR2 YNFKEQ. The CDR3 length is 16 residues. Trimming took off 1 base at V and 3 bases at J, with 14 bases between the two ends. DNA of the CDR3: TGTGCCAGCAGCCAAGGGACGACTGTACAAACAGATACGCAGTATTTT. Amino acids: CASSQGTTVQTDTQYF.

The V call is TRBV11-2, the J call TRBJ2-7; 9 bases map to TRBD1. CDR3 length equals 13 residues. Germline trimming cut 4 bases from V and 6 bases from J; bases unmatched to any gene: 4. In germline, CDR1 is SGHAT, CDR2 FQNNGV. CDR3 amino acids: CASSSGTGPEQYV. CDR3 nucleotide sequence: TGTGCCAGCAGCTCCGGGACAGGGCCCGAGCAGTACGTC.

This sequence joins TRBV5-6 and TRBJ1-6; D remains unclear. The length of the CDR3 is 14 residues. V gave up 4 bases and J gave up 8 bases, with 13 bases separating them. The germline V gene has CDR1 SGHDT and CDR2 YYEEEE. CDR3 residues: CASSDTGVYSPLHF. CDR3 coding DNA: TGTGCCAGCAGCGACACCGGGGTCTATTCACCCCTCCACTTT.

The chain employs TRBV6-1 and TRBJ1-1, with a tentative D call TRBD1 (6 bases). Germline loops: CDR1 MNHNS, CDR2 SASEGT. V was clipped by 7 bases and J by 6 bases, with 21 bases between them. The CDR3 spans 15 residues. CDR3 sequence reads: CASTMGGQGSSEAFF. The CDR3 nucleotides read TGTGCCAGCACCATGGGGGGGCAGGGGAGTTCTGAAGCTTTCTTT.

The chain couples TRBV6-4 to TRBJ2-2; D is uncertain. V dropped 2 bases and J dropped 6 bases, with 7 bases sitting between them. CDR1 and CDR2 from the germline V gene are MRHNA and SNTAGT. This CDR3 comprises 13 residues. The CDR3 DNA reads TGTGCCAGCAGTGACGTAGAAGCCGGGGAGCTGTTTTTT. This gives the protein CASSDVEAGELFF.

V gene TRBV5-6 combines with J gene TRBJ2-5; 14 nucleotides line up with TRBD2. From germline, CDR1 is SGHDT and CDR2 YYEEEE. This CDR3 contains 19 residues. V lost 3 bases, J lost 4 bases, and 14 bases stayed unmatched. The CDR3 loop reads CASSSNQNRLAGGRETQYF. DNA for the CDR3: TGTGCCAGCAGCTCCAATCAAAACCGACTAGCGGGGGGGAGAGAGACCCAGTACTTC.

The chain carries TRBV6-6 and TRBJ1-1; no firm D call. The CDR3 runs to 11 residues. The germline V gene has CDR1 MNHNY and CDR2 SVGAGI (reference sequence). V was trimmed by 6 bases and J by 11 bases, leaving 13 bases between them. The CDR3 reads CASSPTSGAFF. DNA for the CDR3: TGTGCCAGCAGCCCTACATCCGGGGCTTTCTTT.